This TCR beta chain was sequenced for a study of OX40 agonist ivuxolimab in advanced cancers. Study overall: Among those enrolled, mean age was approximately 62 years (range about 23 to 79) and 82.7% were male. Points from the study as a whole: In the expanded peripheral T cells, antigen specificity was never determined. Among the lowest peripheral clonal expansion occurred in 0.1-3.0 mg/kg partial responders.

V was trimmed by 0 bases and J by 7 bases, leaving 11 bases between them. CDR3 length: 14 amino acids. Germline V gives CDR1 SGHRS, CDR2 YFSETQ. Produced via immunoSEQ multiplex PCR; TCRdb's table is partial and in-frame only. The table lists about 41,000 clones, around 90% of them singletons. As concerns this clone: Antigen: not known.

The chain uses TRBV5-1 and TRBJ2-1, with D possibly matching TRBD2 (6 bases). The TCR sequence derives from an adult with an advanced solid tumor such as melanoma, head and neck, liver or kidney cancer. The source was CD4+ or CD8+ T cells sorted from blood, collected in a trial of the OX40 agonist ivuxolimab. The CDR3 bases are TGCGCCAGCAGCTTGGACCGGGGGACGAATGAGCAGTTCTTC. Translating it yields CASSLDRGTNEQFF.